This paragraph covers one T cell receptor beta chain sequence. Antigen specificity is unknown. The same CDR3 also results from other DNA sequences found in this sample. This sample stems from a study of shared clonotypes between healthy human individuals. Points from the study as a whole: Shared across several donors were 5% to 6% of the naive CD4 clonotypes. Shared clonotypes across all four donors exceeded non-shared ones in generation probability.

Libraries were prepared by immunoSEQ multiplex PCR; TCRdb keeps only in-frame clonotypes and omits some of them. The data show 2 million to 2.5 million clones, 80% to 95% seen once. The CDR3 totals 15 residues. Looked up from germline, CDR1 is MNHEY and CDR2 is SVGAGI. J lost 6 bases, V lost 2 bases, and 2 bases had no gene match. This TCR was recovered from a man aged 18 to 35 in good health. Some clones in this sample may be carry-over from other donors' samples. Input material: naive CD4+ T cells from PBMCs. The subset is: CD45RA+ positively selected. The chain uses TRBV6-5 and TRBJ2-1, with 12 bases lining up with TRBD2. CDR3 protein: CASSYRGLAGNEQFF. CDR3 DNA: TGTGCCAGCAGTTACAGGGGACTAGCGGGCAATGAGCAGTTCTTC.